Listed below are T cell receptor beta chains from one sample, sequenced in a study of blood T cell repertoires in COVID-19. Method: immunoSEQ multiplex PCR; TCRdb's copy keeps in-frame clones and lacks some. The data hold 130,000 to 150,000 clones, with about 82% observed a single time. The sequencing input was peripheral blood. These receptor sequences come from a woman in her thirties or forties with active or convalescent COVID-19. Each CDR3 is given with its conserved first and last residue.

J gene	V gene	CDR3 length	CDR3 protein
TRBJ1-1	TRBV9	13	CASSVAGNTEAFF
TRBJ1-1	TRBV19	13	CASSTDRGTEAFF
TRBJ2-5	TRBV27	13	CASWLAGEETQYF
TRBJ2-1	TRBV4-3	13	CASSRVRGVEQFF
TRBJ2-1	TRBV19	19	CASSGGWWTSGRALNEQFF
TRBJ2-1	TRBV9	15	CASSVQGQRGNEQFF
TRBJ2-7	TRBV18	14	CASSLNVGGNEQYF
TRBJ2-7	TRBV4-1	14	CASSPRGSGYEQYF
TRBJ1-1	TRBV28	14	CASSLWGGQGEAFF
TRBJ1-2	TRBV6-5	12	CASSQGVWGYTF
TRBJ1-1	TRBV7-2	15	CASSPLQGDNTEAFF
TRBJ1-2	TRBV3-1/TRBV3-2	15	CASSQASAGIYGYTF
TRBJ2-1	TRBV19	20	CASSITTGLAGGSSYNEQFF
TRBJ2-1	TRBV4-3	16	CASSQDRTSGSNEQFF
TRBJ2-1	TRBV7-8	16	CASRYNPGDPYNEQFF
TRBJ2-3	TRBV24-1	15	CATSDFSLSTDTQYF
TRBJ2-7	TRBV15	14	CATSREAGIGEQYF
TRBJ2-7	TRBV10-3	13	CAIRGHNSYEQYF
TRBJ1-2	TRBV27	14	CASSLLGQGHGYTF
TRBJ1-2	TRBV27	16	CASSLWGSGENYGYTF
TRBJ2-5	TRBV10-3	16	CAISESGLALSETQYF
TRBJ1-5	TRBV30	13	CAWSRGSNQPQHF
TRBJ2-1	TRBV5-4	15	CASSAGQFKYNEQFF
TRBJ1-2	TRBV3-1/TRBV3-2	16	CASSQAGTGIDYGYTF
TRBJ1-3	TRBV27	14	CASSSGRRGNTIYF
TRBJ1-2	TRBV5-1	13	CASSRTGDSGYTF
TRBJ1-5	TRBV5-1	15	CASSRQAGEGQPQHF
TRBJ1-5	TRBV6-2/TRBV6-3	14	CASSYPLWRQPQHF
TRBJ1-2	TRBV28	14	CASRGDRVNYGYTF
TRBJ2-7	TRBV28	14	CASSLGGVKLEQYF
TRBJ1-3	TRBV18	22	CASSPQGDRTLIPSYSGNTIYF
TRBJ1-2	TRBV6-6	14	CASSWTGVEYGYTF
TRBJ2-1	TRBV19	14	CASTAVLAGERQFF
TRBJ2-7	TRBV28	16	CASSLLANRGRGEQYF
TRBJ2-3	TRBV30	17	CAWSGADRTGSTDTQYF
TRBJ1-3	TRBV5-1	17	CASSLAAQVGSGNTIYF
TRBJ1-6	TRBV28	13	CASRTGNNSPLHF
TRBJ2-7	TRBV5-1	14	CASTSPGQVYEQYF
TRBJ1-5	TRBV5-6	14	CASSLGQGLQPQHF
TRBJ1-1	TRBV7-9	14	CASSLSSAVTEAFF
TRBJ1-1	TRBV18	17	CASSPSRSGQGSTEAFF
TRBJ2-1	TRBV7-9	16	CASSPGTTALLGEQFF
TRBJ1-5	TRBV3-1/TRBV3-2	13	CASSFLYNQPQHF
TRBJ1-1	TRBV14	12	CASSQGSRSAFF
TRBJ1-2	TRBV6-5	15	CASSQYTGTGYGYTF
TRBJ2-3	TRBV7-6	15	CASSPDPGDTDTQYF
TRBJ2-7	TRBV6-2/TRBV6-3	16	CASSYKEEEGSYEQYF
TRBJ2-2	TRBV11-3	18	CASSLDRWDRSNTGELFF
TRBJ2-2	TRBV7-2	17	CASHYRGAGGGSGELFF
TRBJ1-1	TRBV18	15	CASSPLTGLNTEAFF
TRBJ2-1	TRBV3-1/TRBV3-2	15	CASSQGLADYNEQFF
TRBJ2-2	TRBV6-4	18	CASSDSRGAGSNTGELFF
TRBJ2-3	TRBV18	17	CASSTLPGGGGTDTQYF